This section outlines one T cell receptor beta chain sequence together with its context. The antigen remains undetermined. Assay used: immunoSEQ multiplex PCR; TCRdb lists only in-frame clones, some missing. This sample has roughly 50,000 clones, with approximately 80% found just once. This record belongs to a study of T cell responses to AZD1222 COVID-19 vaccine. Study-level points and caveats: There were mostly white British donors and more females than males, and clonal diversity was possibly underestimated. Rises in breadth and depth of Spike-specific TCRs came after two AZD1222 doses. Samples come after the peak T cell response, not at day 14. Spike-wide coverage was observed for vaccine-associated CD4 TCRs, with dominant responses at 160-218 and 743-854.

The starting material was peripheral blood, obtained on day 0 of AZD1222 vaccination. This receptor was obtained from an adult in good health.

As DNA, the CDR3 is TGTGCCAGCAGACCAGCCCCGGGGGCTTCCTACGAGCAGTACGTC. Residues: CASRPAPGASYEQYV. The chain links TRBV6-5 to TRBJ2-7; possibly TRBD1 or TRBD2 for D (6 bases each). V lost 6 bases and J lost 1, with 16 bases in between. This CDR3 is 15 amino acids long. Germline CDR1 and CDR2: MNHEY and SVGAGI.